The sequence of this T cell receptor beta chain was determined in a study of Ad26.COV2.S vaccination and SARS-CoV-2 variants. The wider study: Into the muscle, Ad26.COV2.S was dosed once or twice, 56 days apart. Study-wide results and caveats: Substantial breadth was reported for post-vaccination spike-specific CD8+ and CD4+ T cells. Vaccine and placebo recipients had similar non-spike TCR breadth.

The treatment: 15 to 20 received Ad26.COV2.S at low or high dose, single or two shots; 5 received placebo; per-sample allocation not given. Specimens were obtained on day 63 following the first vaccine or placebo injection. Clones were read by immunoSEQ multiplex PCR, and TCRdb kept only the in-frame ones, dropping some. This repertoire shows about half a million clones, about 89% found once; its top ten account for 1.7%. This clone has only a few counts. Its antigen is still unknown. The sequence was obtained from a person aged 18-60 years who received the Ad26.COV2.S COVID-19 vaccine or a placebo. The sequenced sample was peripheral blood, obtained in a trial of Ad26.COV2.S vaccine versus placebo.

DNA of the CDR3: TGTGCCAGCAGACAACTAGCGGGGGGAACCTACGAGCAGTACTTC. Translating gives CASRQLAGGTYEQYF. The chain recombines TRBV7-2 with TRBJ2-7; TRBD2 agrees at 12 bases. CDR1 and CDR2 (germline): SGHTA, FQGNSA. Trimming took 6 bases from V and 2 from J; bases not matched to a gene: 5. There are 15 residues in the CDR3.